The entry that follows covers one T cell receptor (beta chain) sequence. Profiled with immunoSEQ multiplex PCR; TCRdb holds only in-frame clones, not every one. This table has about 200,000 clones, more than 70% appearing once. Germline-derived CDR1 and CDR2 are SNHLY and FYNNEI. The CDR3 runs to 14 residues. V was clipped by 5 bases and J by 3 bases; unmatched bases: 4. These data originate in a study of blood T cell repertoires in COVID-19. The specimen was peripheral blood. The origin of this receptor is a man younger than 35 with active or convalescent COVID-19. V gene TRBV2 combines with J gene TRBJ1-1, with 9 positions matching TRBD1. CDR3 DNA sequence: TGTGCCAGCAGTAGATGGACAGGGGACACTGAAGCTTTCTTT. Encoded protein: CASSRWTGDTEAFF. The full variable domain, its missing parts supplied by reference TRBV2 and TRBJ1-1, is EPEVTQTPSHQVTQMGQEVILRCVPISNHLYFYWYRQILGQKVEFLVSFYNNEISEKSEIFDDQFSVERPDGSNFTLKIRSTKLEDSAMYFCASSRWTGDTEAFFGQGTRLTVV.